The 9 T cell receptor beta chains presented below share a single source sample, sequenced in a study of CD8 T cells in Susac syndrome. Reverse transcription of about 0.45 to 1 ug RNA was performed with random hexamers. TCRdb processed the immunoSEQ multiplex PCR reads anew with MiXCR; each CDR3 protein has one entry. The sample comprises around 150,000 distinct CDR3 sequences, about 93% of which are singletons, and over 0.12% rests with the top ten. The sequencing sample was made of CD4+ T cells from PBMCs. The receptors shown here come from a human donor in good health.

The chain uses TRBV29-1 and TRBJ2-5, with D unresolved. The germline gives CDR1 SQVTM, CDR2 ANQGSEA. CDR3 length: 11 amino acids. Trimming took off 6 bases at V and 4 bases at J, with 9 bases between the two ends. Here the CDR3 reads CSVGLGETQYF. DNA of the CDR3: TGCAGCGTCGGGCTTGGAGAGACCCAGTACTTC.

The V gene is TRBV30, the J gene TRBJ1-2; D remains ambiguous. The CDR3 has 13 amino acids. Trimming took off 0 bases at V and 4 bases at J, with 9 bases between the two ends. Germline lookup yields CDR1 GTSNPN and CDR2 SVGIG (reference sequence). The CDR3 nucleotides are TGTGCCTGGAGTGTACGAGGGAGCTATGGCTACACCTTC. It is translated as CAWSVRGSYGYTF. Supplemented by reference TRBV30 and TRBJ1-2, the full variable domain reads SQTIHQWPATLVQPVGSPLSLECTVEGTSNPNLYWYRQAAGRGLQLLFYSVGIGQISSEVPQNLSASRPQDRQFILSSKKLLLSDSGFYLCAWSVRGSYGYTFGSGTRLTVV.

The chain employs TRBV7-2 and TRBJ2-3; no definite D call. Germline values: CDR1 SGHTA, CDR2 FQGNSA. The V end lost 2 bases, the J end lost 4 bases, and 13 bases lay between the germline ends. The CDR3 contains 15 residues. CDR3 bases: TGTGCCAGCAGCTTACAGCCTCATAGCCCAGATACGCAGTATTTT. Residues: CASSLQPHSPDTQYF. The complete variable domain, with remaining parts taken from reference TRBV7-2 and TRBJ2-3, reads GAGVSQSPSNKVTEKGKDVELRCDPISGHTALYWYRQSLGQGLEFLIYFQGNSAPDKSGLPSDRFSAERTGGSVSTLTIQRTQQEDSAVYLCASSLQPHSPDTQYFGPGTRLTVL.

The chain is built from TRBV20-1 and TRBJ2-1, with D hard to call. The CDR3 consists of 14 residues. V was shortened by 0 bases and J by 3 bases, with 9 bases between the two germline ends. Germline V lookup: CDR1 DFQATT, CDR2 SNEGSKA (reference sequence). The DNA for the CDR3 is TGCAGTGCTAGAGATCGGGCAGGCTACAATGAGCAGTTCTTC. This translates into CSARDRAGYNEQFF.

The rearrangement joins TRBV3-1 to TRBJ2-2; perhaps TRBD1 as D (5 bases). The V end was cut by 4 bases, the J end by 5 bases, with 8 bases between. Germline CDR1 LGHDT, CDR2 YNNKEL (reference sequence). This CDR3 is 13 amino acids long. CDR3 DNA sequence: TGTGCCAGCAGCCTGGACATTACCGGGGAGCTGTTTTTT. It specifies CASSLDITGELFF.

This chain links TRBV28 with TRBJ2-3; 10 nucleotides match TRBD1. From germline, CDR1 is MDHEN and CDR2 SYDVKM. V lost 3 bases, J lost 2 bases, and 8 bases stayed unmatched. The CDR3 extends over 17 amino acids. The CDR3 region has the DNA TGTGCCAGCAGTTTCCCTCCGGGACAGGGGTACACAGATACGCAGTATTTT. Translation: CASSFPPGQGYTDTQYF.

A single count supports this clonotype. The V gene is TRBV12-3 or TRBV12-4, the J gene TRBJ2-1, with 13 bases fitting TRBD2. The V segment lost 6 bases and the J segment 0 bases; nucleotides outside the gene matches: 2. The CDR3 sequence is 16 residues long. The chain's CDR3 is CASRLAGGSSYNEQFF. The DNA for the CDR3 is TGTGCCAGCAGACTAGCGGGGGGGAGCTCCTACAATGAGCAGTTCTTC.

The chain recombines TRBV10-3 with TRBJ2-1; tentative D call: TRBD2 (7 bases). The CDR3 extends over 14 amino acids. Germline V gene sequence: CDR1 ENHRY, CDR2 SYGVKD. Trimming took 2 bases from V and 6 from J, leaving 11 bases between them. CDR3 in DNA: TGTGCCATCAGTGAGCGGGGGGCAAGCAATGAGCAGTTCTTC. Translating it yields CAISERGASNEQFF.

The chain links TRBV20-1 to TRBJ2-1, with a weak D call TRBD2 (6 bases). This CDR3 is built from 15 residues. Germline loops: CDR1 DFQATT, CDR2 SNEGSKA (reference sequence). V lost 0 bases, J lost 7 bases, and 16 bases lay in between. This CDR3 is CSARDPRGPGNEQFF. The CDR3 region has the DNA TGCAGTGCTAGAGATCCGCGGGGTCCCGGGAATGAGCAGTTCTTC.